This T cell receptor (beta chain) comes out of a study of blood T cell repertoires in COVID-19. Overall study: PBMCs, B-cell-depleted T cells, or T cells provided the cDNA or gDNA that made up the material.

Original analysis: Estimates of nucleated cell counts were drawn from the amplification of reference gene primers. Some clones are missing from TCRdb's copy, which holds only in-frame ones; the method was immunoSEQ multiplex PCR. The V and J calls and clone size come from that table; D and trimming were worked out from the DNA. The top ten clones hold around a tenth of a sample with under 95,000 clones, approximately 85% of them seen once. This clone was detected once. The CDR3 runs 13 residues. Germline V gene lookup returns CDR1 LGHDT and CDR2 YNNKEL (reference sequence). Trimming pared 3 bases from V and 0 bases from J, leaving 6 bases between. Seattle's enrolled individuals joined amid active infection and were then monitored longitudinally.

The chain combines TRBV3-1 (or the pseudogene TRBV3-2) with TRBJ2-7, with D unclear. This clonotype was obtained from a man in his forties or fifties with COVID-19, enrolled during active disease. Specimen: peripheral blood. CDR3: CASSQGISYEQYF. In DNA, the CDR3 is TGTGCCAGCAGCCAGGGCATCTCCTACGAGCAGTACTTC.